The rows below give T cell receptor beta chains drawn from one sample of a study of blood T cells in healthy people across ages. In TCRdb, the 5' RACE reads were re-called with MiXCR into one record per CDR3 protein. The table includes about 1,400,000 distinct CDR3 sequences, about 40% detected once. Specimen: blood. The receptors here all came from a woman aged 18-35 years in good health. The CDR3 runs from the conserved cysteine through the conserved F or W. The D gene is left open where the match is weak. Size values are once, few and many counts, or a class for expanded clones, and some rows have none.

CDR3nt: TGCAGTGCTAGAGATGGGGGCGTTGCGGGTATACAAGAGGCCCAGTACTTC
CDR3aa: CSARDGGVAGIQEAQYF
j_gene: TRBJ2-5
d_gene: .
abundance: .
v_gene: TRBV20-1

CDR3nt: TGCAGCGTTGGGGCTCTCGCAAGCACAGATACGCAGTATTTT
CDR3aa: CSVGALASTDTQYF
j_gene: TRBJ2-3
d_gene: .
abundance: many
v_gene: TRBV29-1

CDR3nt: TGCGCCAGCAGCCTTAGCGGGGCCTACAATGAGCAGTTCTTC
CDR3aa: CASSLSGAYNEQFF
j_gene: TRBJ2-1
d_gene: TRBD2
abundance: many
v_gene: TRBV5-1

CDR3nt: TGTGCCAGCAGTTACGGGACTGTCGAGAATGAGCAGTTCTTC
CDR3aa: CASSYGTVENEQFF
j_gene: TRBJ2-1
d_gene: .
abundance: few
v_gene: TRBV6-6

CDR3nt: TGTGCCAGTGGCCCCGGGGGGACAGGGGGCAGATTCACTGAAGCTTTCTTT
CDR3aa: CASGPGGTGGRFTEAFF
j_gene: TRBJ1-1
d_gene: TRBD1
abundance: .
v_gene: TRBV28

CDR3nt: TGTGCCAGCAGTCGGGGACAGGCAATAGGAGCCGCAGATACGCAGTATTTT
CDR3aa: CASSRGQAIGAADTQYF
j_gene: TRBJ2-3
d_gene: TRBD1
abundance: few
v_gene: TRBV2

CDR3nt: TGTGCCAGCAGCCCCTTTGCTAGCGGGAGTGGAGGCATTCAGTACTTC
CDR3aa: CASSPFASGSGGIQYF
j_gene: TRBJ2-4
d_gene: TRBD2
abundance: few
v_gene: TRBV7-2

CDR3nt: TGTGCCAGCAGTTTAACTAGTAACTATGGCTACACCTTC
CDR3aa: CASSLTSNYGYTF
j_gene: TRBJ1-2
d_gene: .
abundance: .
v_gene: TRBV27

CDR3nt: TGTGCCAGCGAGAAAGCAGATACGCAGTATTTT
CDR3aa: CASEKADTQYF
j_gene: TRBJ2-3
d_gene: .
abundance: many
v_gene: TRBV12-3/TRBV12-4

CDR3nt: TGTGCCAGCAGTCGCGACAGGGTTTGGGCTTTCTTT
CDR3aa: CASSRDRVWAFF
j_gene: TRBJ1-1
d_gene: TRBD1
abundance: .
v_gene: TRBV6-5

CDR3nt: TGTGCCAGCAGCTTCTCGGGACGAAGTAATGAAAAACTGTTTTTT
CDR3aa: CASSFSGRSNEKLFF
j_gene: TRBJ1-4
d_gene: .
abundance: .
v_gene: TRBV9

CDR3nt: TGTGCCTGGACTCAAGGGGACCAGCCCCAGCATTTT
CDR3aa: CAWTQGDQPQHF
j_gene: TRBJ1-5
d_gene: .
abundance: once
v_gene: TRBV30

CDR3nt: TGCGCCATCCCCGGGGATGAGCAGGGCTCCTACGAGCAGTACTTC
CDR3aa: CAIPGDEQGSYEQYF
j_gene: TRBJ2-7
d_gene: .
abundance: .
v_gene: TRBV10-1

CDR3nt: TGTGCCAGCAGCTTAGTAGGGGGCAGGAGTTCTAACTATGGCTACACCTTC
CDR3aa: CASSLVGGRSSNYGYTF
j_gene: TRBJ1-2
d_gene: TRBD1
abundance: .
v_gene: TRBV7-2

CDR3nt: TGCAGTGCTAGAGATTGGCAAAGGGACACTGAAGCTTTCTTT
CDR3aa: CSARDWQRDTEAFF
j_gene: TRBJ1-1
d_gene: .
abundance: .
v_gene: TRBV20-1

CDR3nt: TGTGCCAGCAGCTTAGACGGGGGGCCAGATACGCAGTATTTT
CDR3aa: CASSLDGGPDTQYF
j_gene: TRBJ2-3
d_gene: .
abundance: .
v_gene: TRBV7-2